These 10 T cell receptor beta chains originate from one sample sequenced in a study of T-cell reconstitution after alpha-beta-depleted transplantation in children. TCRbeta library preparation incorporated unique molecular identifiers. TCRdb fed the PCR reads into MiXCR, producing one record per CDR3 protein. In the table there are 98,000 or so distinct CDR3 sequences, almost 6.5% of which are singletons. Sequencing used PBMCs, mostly from graft donor cells, obtained 360 days after TCRalphabeta/CD19-depleted stem cell transplant. The receptors originated from a male patient under 10 years old who had a stem cell transplant for acute lymphoblastic leukemia, so the T cells may come from the graft donor.

This clonotype was observed at least ten times. This chain links TRBV7-6 with TRBJ2-7; no clear D. This CDR3 spans 13 amino acids. Germline V CDR1 and CDR2: SGHVS, FNYEAQ. With 5 bases removed from V and 3 bases from J, the gap between germline ends came to 11 bases. CDR3 sequence (DNA): TGTGCCAGCAGCGAACATGATCGCTACGAGCAGTACTTC. Translating it yields CASSEHDRYEQYF. Full variable domain (missing parts from reference TRBV7-6 and TRBJ2-7): GAGVSQSPRYKVTKRGQDVALRCDPISGHVSLYWYRQALGQGPEFLTYFNYEAQQDKSGLPNDRFSAERPEGSISTLTIQRTEQRDSAMYRCASSEHDRYEQYFGPGTRLTVT.

The chain is built from TRBV19 and TRBJ2-7; 12 nucleotides match TRBD2. Unmatched junction bases numbered 9, after V lost 6 bases and J lost 6 bases. Looked up from germline, CDR1 is LNHDA and CDR2 is SQIVND (reference sequence). The CDR3 is 15 amino acids. CDR3 in DNA: TGTGCCAGTAGCATTCTAGCGGGAGGGCCCTCCGAGCAGTACTTC. Translated, it gives CASSILAGGPSEQYF.

V is TRBV4-3 and J is TRBJ1-1, with TRBD1 identical over 7 bases. This CDR3 contains 16 residues. With 0 bases clipped from V and 2 bases from J, the junction kept 6 bases outside the gene matches. Germline loops: CDR1 LGHNA, CDR2 YSLEER. CDR3 sequence reads: CASSQDLGQVNTEAFF. CDR3 sequence (DNA): TGCGCCAGCAGCCAAGACTTAGGACAGGTCAACACTGAAGCTTTCTTT.

This clonotype was counted a few times. The V gene is TRBV9, the J gene TRBJ2-1, with TRBD2 identical over 11 bases. J lost 7 bases, V lost 0 bases, and 9 bases had no gene match. There are 17 residues in the CDR3. The germline gives CDR1 SGDLS, CDR2 YYNGEE. In DNA, the CDR3 is TGTGCCAGCAGCGTAGGAGGAACTAGCGGGAGTCTGAATGAGCAGTTCTTC. This sequence encodes CASSVGGTSGSLNEQFF.

This clonotype was counted ten times or more. The chain uses TRBV15 and TRBJ1-3; no firm D call. Trimming took off 1 base at V and 1 base at J, with 8 bases between the two ends. Germline V CDR1 and CDR2: LNHNV, YYDKDF (reference sequence). The CDR3 is 15 residues long. This CDR3 is CATSRGTRSGNTIYF. The CDR3 coding sequence is TGTGCCACCAGCAGAGGAACCAGATCTGGAAACACCATATATTTT.

This clonotype was observed many times. The gene calls are TRBV29-1 and TRBJ1-2, with D possibly TRBD1 on 5 matching bases. V shed 0 bases and J shed 8 bases, with 13 bases lying between them. This CDR3 is built from 13 residues. CDR1 is SQVTM and CDR2 is ANQGSEA in the germline V gene. For the CDR3, the DNA is TGCAGCGTTGAAGAAGGGGTTCTCTACGGCTACACCTTC. Protein: CSVEEGVLYGYTF.

This clonotype was counted between two and nine times. The chain carries TRBV3-1 and TRBJ1-6, with TRBD1 matching 7 bases. CDR1 is LGHDT, CDR2 YNNKEL, per germline (reference sequence). The ends lost 0 bases at V and 4 bases at J; junction bases unmatched: 3. The CDR3 is made up of 16 amino acids. In nucleotides, the CDR3 is TGTGCCAGCAGCCAAGACGGGACAGCTTATAATTCACCCCTCCACTTT. Protein product: CASSQDGTAYNSPLHF.

This clonotype was detected only a few times. The V call is TRBV6-2 or TRBV6-3, the J call TRBJ2-2; no firm D call. The CDR3 runs to 15 residues. The germline V and J ends were trimmed by 6 bases and 0 bases, with 11 bases remaining between them. The germline V gene encodes CDR1 MNHEY and CDR2 SVGEGT. For the CDR3, the DNA is TGTGCCAGCAGAGACGGATTCGCGAACACCGGGGAGCTGTTTTTT. Residues: CASRDGFANTGELFF.

This clonotype was seen more than once but under ten times. The rearrangement uses TRBV5-4 and TRBJ2-5, with D tentatively TRBD2 (5 bases). The germline V and J ends were trimmed by 6 bases and 3 bases, with 12 bases remaining between them. The CDR3 has 13 amino acids. Per germline, CDR1 SGHNT and CDR2 YYREEE (reference sequence). The CDR3, as DNA: TGTGCCAGCACCTCCGTGGGAGAAGAGACCCAGTACTTC. Its protein is CASTSVGEETQYF.

Many counts were recorded for this clonotype. The rearrangement joins TRBV5-6 to TRBJ1-5; 7 positions agree with TRBD1. This CDR3 is 14 amino acids long. With V trimmed by 3 bases and J by 4 bases, 4 bases remained unmatched. Germline-derived CDR1 and CDR2 are SGHDT and YYEEEE. CDR3 sequence: CASSSRGGNQPQHF. The CDR3 nucleotides read TGTGCCAGCAGCTCCAGGGGGGGGAATCAGCCCCAGCATTTT.